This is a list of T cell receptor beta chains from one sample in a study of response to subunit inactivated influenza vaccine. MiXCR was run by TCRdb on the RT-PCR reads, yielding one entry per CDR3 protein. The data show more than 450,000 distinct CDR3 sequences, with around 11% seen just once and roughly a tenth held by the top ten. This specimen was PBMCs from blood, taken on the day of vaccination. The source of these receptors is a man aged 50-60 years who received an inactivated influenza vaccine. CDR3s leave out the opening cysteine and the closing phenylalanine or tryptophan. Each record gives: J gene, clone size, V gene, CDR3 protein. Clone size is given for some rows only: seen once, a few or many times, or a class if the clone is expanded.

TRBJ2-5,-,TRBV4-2,ASSQETGTGETQY
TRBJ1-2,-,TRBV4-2,ASSQGQGGGYGYT
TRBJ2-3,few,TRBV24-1,ANLKRTGPVDTQY
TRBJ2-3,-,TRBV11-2,ASSMRLLDTQY
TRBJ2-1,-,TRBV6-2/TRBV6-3,ASSYGGLAGGLEQF
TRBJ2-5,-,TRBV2,ASSKGTRKQETQY
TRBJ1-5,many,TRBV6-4,ASSSYAGQPQH
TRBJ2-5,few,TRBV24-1,ATSDSRRFGETQY
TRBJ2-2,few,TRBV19,ASSLNRMELF
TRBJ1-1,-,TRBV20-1,SAPLLPGGRNTEAF
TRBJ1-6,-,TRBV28,ASSLGGGYYSPLH
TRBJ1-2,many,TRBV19,ASSPQGFYGYT
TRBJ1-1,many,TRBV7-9,ASRWGMAEAF
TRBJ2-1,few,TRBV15,ATSLPTSGGANEQF
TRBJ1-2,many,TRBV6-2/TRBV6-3,ASSYGMTYGYT
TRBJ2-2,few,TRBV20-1,SAWSPSGLSGELF
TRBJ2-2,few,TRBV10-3,AISEGGGLAWTGELF
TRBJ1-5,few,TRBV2,ASKQDANQPQH
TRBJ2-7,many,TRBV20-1,SALGQSSYEQY
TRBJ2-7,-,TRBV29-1,SVSRDGYEQY
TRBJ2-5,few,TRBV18,ASSTTSSETQY
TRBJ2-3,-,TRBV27,ASSPPLAGYTDTQY
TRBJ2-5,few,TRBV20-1,SAIRGETQY
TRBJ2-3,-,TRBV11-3,AISLVSQGDTQY
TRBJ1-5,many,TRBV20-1,SARDIQDRDYQPQH
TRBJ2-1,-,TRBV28,ASSRGDNSYNEQF
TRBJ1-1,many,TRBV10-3,AISDSMGNTEAF
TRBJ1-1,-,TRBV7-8,ASSPGQSVNTEAF
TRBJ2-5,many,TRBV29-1,SVQAAETQY
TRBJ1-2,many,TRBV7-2,ASSSALNYGYT
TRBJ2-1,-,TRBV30,AWSPGGEEQF
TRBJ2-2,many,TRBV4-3,ASSQDWAAGELF
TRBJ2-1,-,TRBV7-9,ASSAPSGHFNEQF
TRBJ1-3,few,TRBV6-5,ASSYDLDRASGNTIY
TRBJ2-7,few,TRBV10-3,AISDSISNYEQY
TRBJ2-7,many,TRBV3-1,ASSQRQGYEQY
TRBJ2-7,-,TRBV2,ASSGARGDYEQY
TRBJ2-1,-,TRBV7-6,ASSKLQGAHEQF
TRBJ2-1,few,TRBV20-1,SARGGIDEQF
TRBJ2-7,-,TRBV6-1,ASKRGTSGIPYEQY